This T cell receptor (beta chain) derives from a study of T cells in Graves' hyperthyroidism and ophthalmopathy (dated by TCRdb to between 2018 and 2021). Some background on the complete study: Peripheral blood samples were taken at the time of initial diagnosis, prior to any treatment. Whether ophthalmopathy could be predicted prospectively was tested in an independent validation cohort made up of about 18 hyperthyroidism patients plus 17 patients who later progressed to ophthalmopathy. To identify distinguishing TCR V-J signatures, a discovery cohort of around 100 patients was used, comprising under 45 with Graves' ophthalmopathy and some 60 with stable Graves' hyperthyroidism. In addition, the study compared T-cell repertoires in thyroid tissue and in blood from 6 or 7 Graves' hyperthyroidism patients. Following sampling, methimazole starting at 30 mg daily was given to hyperthyroidism patients, and high-dose intravenous methylprednisolone was given to ophthalmopathy patients. For training and testing, the 100 or so patients in the discovery cohort were randomly divided in a 7:3 ratio. According to the paper, TCR Vbeta CDR3 sequencing was carried out on some 130 peripheral blood samples, which came from 40 to 45 ophthalmopathy, under 85 hyperthyroidism and about 17 progressor patients.

At the junction V is shortened by 4 bases and J by 5 bases; bases outside the gene matches: 6. There are 14 amino acids in the CDR3, from cysteine to phenylalanine inclusive. Left in the record is the CDR3 DNA by itself, 42 bases read in frame from the first base. Reading the germline V gene gives CDR1 SGHDT and CDR2 YYEEEE. This clonotype was picked up many times. Its specific antigen is unknown. Base-call qualities are not available, and no considerably larger clone is one nucleotide away. Ophthalmopathy patients had moderately to severely active disease, with a Clinical Activity Score of 3 or more, a NOSPECS grade of 4 or more, and a disease duration of less than 3 months. Any patient with an uncontrolled infection, another autoimmune disease, pregnancy or lactation was excluded. Clinical symptoms, serum thyroxine and TRAb, thyroid ultrasound, and orbital computed tomography formed the basis for the diagnoses. PBMCs were isolated from around 10 ml of fresh peripheral blood by Ficoll-Paque density gradient centrifugation. Trizol reagent was used to extract total RNA, and RNA quality was then checked on an Agilent 2100 Bioanalyzer.

TCR beta CDR3 regions were amplified from RNA transcripts. For the first round of RT-PCR on the TCR CDR3, the HTBI primer set was used together with the Qiagen OneStep RT-PCR kit. The libraries were constructed in a second round of multiplex PCR and then size-selected and purified. The libraries were sequenced on an Illumina HiSeq2000 using paired-end 100 bp reads. The study's own analysis went as follows. SOAPnuke was used to process the raw data, removing reads that contained adapters or uncalled bases, had a mean Phred below 15, or lacked an exact match to the constant primer or identifier. COPE v1.2.5 was used to merge the high-quality paired reads, and each unique nucleotide sequence was defined as a clonotype. Clonotypes were aligned to IMGT TRBV, TRBD and TRBJ reference segments using MiTCR v1.1. The analysis was restricted to V-J combinations with a frequency above 0.0001, which together covered approximately 99% of the repertoires. The TCS score was defined as the ratio of F50 (clonal expansion) to E x V (chaos), calculated using BLOSUM62-based TCRdist between CDR3 peptides within each V-J. Welch's t-statistics and random forest reduced several hundred V-J features to 13, which were used in a naive Bayes classifier (R e1071). TCRdb reprocessed the public reads (quality trimming at Q25 with fastp, clone calling with MiXCR) and kept in-frame beta chains. Every CDR3 protein is listed once, alongside the most common genes and DNA of its rows. The V and J calls were determined by TCRdb, not by the authors. Recorded for this sample are 350,000 or so distinct CDR3 sequences; approximately 18% of them occurred a single time. In total, the top ten clones hold roughly 16% of the sample.

Overall results and qualifications from the work: In validation, progression to ophthalmopathy was predicted by the model with 70.59% sensitivity and roughly 72% specificity, a median of around 6.5 months before onset. Sample size was not statistically predetermined, and blinding of investigators to group allocation was not performed. A 13 V-J signature model separated ophthalmopathy from stable hyperthyroidism, with roughly 88% sensitivity and 81% to 82% specificity in cross-validation and 80%/75% in testing. Blood samples also contained most of the expanded thyroid clonotypes (frequency above 0.001), which suggests that blood repertoires may reflect thyroid immune responses.

The sequence joins TRBV5-6 to TRBJ1-5, with 7 junctional bases fitting TRBD1. The receptor's source is a woman aged 35 to 49 with Graves' ophthalmopathy. Sequencing was done on a sample of blood. The sequenced DNA: TGTGCCAGCAGCCGGACAGGTGGAGATCAGCCCCAGCATTTT. This translates into CASSRTGGDQPQHF.